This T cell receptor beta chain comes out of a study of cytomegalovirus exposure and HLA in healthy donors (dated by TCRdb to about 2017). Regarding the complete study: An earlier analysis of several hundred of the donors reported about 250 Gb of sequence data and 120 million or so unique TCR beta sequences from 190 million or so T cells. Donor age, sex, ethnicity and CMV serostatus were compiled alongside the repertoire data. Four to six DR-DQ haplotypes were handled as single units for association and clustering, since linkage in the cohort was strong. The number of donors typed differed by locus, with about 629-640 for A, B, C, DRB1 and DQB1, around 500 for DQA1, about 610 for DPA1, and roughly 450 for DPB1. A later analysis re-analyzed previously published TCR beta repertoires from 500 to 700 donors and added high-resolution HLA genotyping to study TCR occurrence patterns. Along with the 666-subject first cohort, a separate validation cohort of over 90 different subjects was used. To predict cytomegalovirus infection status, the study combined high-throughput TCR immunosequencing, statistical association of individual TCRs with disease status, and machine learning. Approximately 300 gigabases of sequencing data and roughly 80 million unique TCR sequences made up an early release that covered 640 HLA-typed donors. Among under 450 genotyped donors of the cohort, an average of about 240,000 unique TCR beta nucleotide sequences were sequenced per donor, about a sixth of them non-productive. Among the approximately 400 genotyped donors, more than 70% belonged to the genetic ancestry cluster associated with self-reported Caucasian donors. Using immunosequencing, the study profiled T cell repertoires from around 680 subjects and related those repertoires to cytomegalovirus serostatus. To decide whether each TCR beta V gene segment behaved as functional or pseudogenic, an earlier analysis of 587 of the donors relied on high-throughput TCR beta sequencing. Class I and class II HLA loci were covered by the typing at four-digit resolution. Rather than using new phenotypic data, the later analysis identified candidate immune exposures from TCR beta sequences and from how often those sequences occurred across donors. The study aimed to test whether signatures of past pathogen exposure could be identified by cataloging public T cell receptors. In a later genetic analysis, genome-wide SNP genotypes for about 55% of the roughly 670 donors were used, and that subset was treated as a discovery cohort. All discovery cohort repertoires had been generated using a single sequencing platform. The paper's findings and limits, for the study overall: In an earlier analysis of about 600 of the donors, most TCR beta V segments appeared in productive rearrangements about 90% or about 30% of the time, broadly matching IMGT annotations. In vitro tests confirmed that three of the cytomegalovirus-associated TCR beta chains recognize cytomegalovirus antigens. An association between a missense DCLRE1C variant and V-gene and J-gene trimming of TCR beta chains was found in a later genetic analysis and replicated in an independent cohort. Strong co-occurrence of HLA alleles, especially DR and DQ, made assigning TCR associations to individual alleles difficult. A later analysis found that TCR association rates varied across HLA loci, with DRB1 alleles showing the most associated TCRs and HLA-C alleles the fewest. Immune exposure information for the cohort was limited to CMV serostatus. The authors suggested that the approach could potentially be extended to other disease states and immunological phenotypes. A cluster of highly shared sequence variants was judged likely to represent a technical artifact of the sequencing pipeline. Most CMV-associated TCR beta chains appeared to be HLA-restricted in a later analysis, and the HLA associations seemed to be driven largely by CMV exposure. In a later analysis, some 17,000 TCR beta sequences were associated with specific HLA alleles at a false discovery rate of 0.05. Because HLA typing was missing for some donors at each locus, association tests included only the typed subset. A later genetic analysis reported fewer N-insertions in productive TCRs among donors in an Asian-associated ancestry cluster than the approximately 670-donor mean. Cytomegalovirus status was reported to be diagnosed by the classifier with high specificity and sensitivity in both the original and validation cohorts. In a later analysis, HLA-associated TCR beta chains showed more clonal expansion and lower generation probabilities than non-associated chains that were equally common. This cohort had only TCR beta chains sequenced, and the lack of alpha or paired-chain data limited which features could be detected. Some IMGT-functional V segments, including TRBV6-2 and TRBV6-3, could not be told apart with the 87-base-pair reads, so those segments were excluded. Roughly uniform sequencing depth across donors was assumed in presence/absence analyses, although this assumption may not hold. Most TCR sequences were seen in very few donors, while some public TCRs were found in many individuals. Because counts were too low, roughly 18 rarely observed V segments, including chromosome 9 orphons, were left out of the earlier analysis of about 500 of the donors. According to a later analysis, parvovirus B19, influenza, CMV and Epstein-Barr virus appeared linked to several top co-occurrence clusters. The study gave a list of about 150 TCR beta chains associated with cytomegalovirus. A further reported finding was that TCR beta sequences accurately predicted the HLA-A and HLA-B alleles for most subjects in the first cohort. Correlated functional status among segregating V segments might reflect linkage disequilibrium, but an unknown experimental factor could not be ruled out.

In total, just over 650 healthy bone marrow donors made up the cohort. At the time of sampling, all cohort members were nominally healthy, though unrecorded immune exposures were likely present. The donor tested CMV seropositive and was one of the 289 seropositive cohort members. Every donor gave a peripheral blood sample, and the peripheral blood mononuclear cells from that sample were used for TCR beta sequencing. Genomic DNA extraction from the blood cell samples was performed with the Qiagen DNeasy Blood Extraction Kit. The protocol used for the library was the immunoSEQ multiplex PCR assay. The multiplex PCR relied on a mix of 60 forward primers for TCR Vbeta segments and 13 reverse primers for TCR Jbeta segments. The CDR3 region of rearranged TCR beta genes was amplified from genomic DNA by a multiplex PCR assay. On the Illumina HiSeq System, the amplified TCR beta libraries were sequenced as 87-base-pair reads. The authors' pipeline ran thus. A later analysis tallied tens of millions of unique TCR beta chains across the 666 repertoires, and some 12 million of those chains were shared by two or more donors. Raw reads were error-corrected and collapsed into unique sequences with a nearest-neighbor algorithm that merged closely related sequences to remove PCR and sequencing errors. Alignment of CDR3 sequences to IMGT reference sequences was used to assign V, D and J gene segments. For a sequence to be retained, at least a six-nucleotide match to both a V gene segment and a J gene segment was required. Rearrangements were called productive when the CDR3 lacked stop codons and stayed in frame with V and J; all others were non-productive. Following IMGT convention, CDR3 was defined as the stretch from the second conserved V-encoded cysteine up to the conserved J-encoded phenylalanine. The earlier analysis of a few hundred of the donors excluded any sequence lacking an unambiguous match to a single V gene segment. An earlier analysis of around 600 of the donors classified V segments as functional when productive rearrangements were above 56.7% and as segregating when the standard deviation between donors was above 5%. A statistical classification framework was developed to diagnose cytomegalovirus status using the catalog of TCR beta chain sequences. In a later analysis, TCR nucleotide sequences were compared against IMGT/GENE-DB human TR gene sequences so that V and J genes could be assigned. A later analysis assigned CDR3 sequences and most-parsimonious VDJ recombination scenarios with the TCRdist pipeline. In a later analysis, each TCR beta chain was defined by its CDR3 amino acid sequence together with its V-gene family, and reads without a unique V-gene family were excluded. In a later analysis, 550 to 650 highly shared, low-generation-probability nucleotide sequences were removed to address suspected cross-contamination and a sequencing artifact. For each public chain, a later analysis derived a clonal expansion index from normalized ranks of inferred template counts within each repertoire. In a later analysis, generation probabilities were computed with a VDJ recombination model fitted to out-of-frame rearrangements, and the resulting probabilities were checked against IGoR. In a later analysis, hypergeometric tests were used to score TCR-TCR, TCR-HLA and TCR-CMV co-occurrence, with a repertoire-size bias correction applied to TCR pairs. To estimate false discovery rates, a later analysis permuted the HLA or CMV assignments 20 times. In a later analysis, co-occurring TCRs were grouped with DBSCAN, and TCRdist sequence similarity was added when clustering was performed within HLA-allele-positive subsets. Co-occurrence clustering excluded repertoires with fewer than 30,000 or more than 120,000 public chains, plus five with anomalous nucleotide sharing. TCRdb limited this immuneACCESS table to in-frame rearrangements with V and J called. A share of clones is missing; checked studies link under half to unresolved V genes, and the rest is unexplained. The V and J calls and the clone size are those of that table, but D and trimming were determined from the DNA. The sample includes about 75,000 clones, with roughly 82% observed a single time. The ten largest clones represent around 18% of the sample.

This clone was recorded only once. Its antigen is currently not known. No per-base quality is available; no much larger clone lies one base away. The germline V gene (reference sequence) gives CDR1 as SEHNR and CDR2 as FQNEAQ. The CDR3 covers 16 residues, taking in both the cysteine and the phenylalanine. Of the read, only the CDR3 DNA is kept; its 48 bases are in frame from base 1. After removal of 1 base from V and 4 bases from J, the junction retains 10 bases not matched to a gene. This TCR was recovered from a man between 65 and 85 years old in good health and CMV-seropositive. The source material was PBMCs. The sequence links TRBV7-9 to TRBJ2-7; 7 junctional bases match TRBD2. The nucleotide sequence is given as TGTGCCAGCAGCTTAGGGGTGGGAGGGCCGGGTTACGAGCAGTACTTC. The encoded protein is CASSLGVGGPGYEQYF.